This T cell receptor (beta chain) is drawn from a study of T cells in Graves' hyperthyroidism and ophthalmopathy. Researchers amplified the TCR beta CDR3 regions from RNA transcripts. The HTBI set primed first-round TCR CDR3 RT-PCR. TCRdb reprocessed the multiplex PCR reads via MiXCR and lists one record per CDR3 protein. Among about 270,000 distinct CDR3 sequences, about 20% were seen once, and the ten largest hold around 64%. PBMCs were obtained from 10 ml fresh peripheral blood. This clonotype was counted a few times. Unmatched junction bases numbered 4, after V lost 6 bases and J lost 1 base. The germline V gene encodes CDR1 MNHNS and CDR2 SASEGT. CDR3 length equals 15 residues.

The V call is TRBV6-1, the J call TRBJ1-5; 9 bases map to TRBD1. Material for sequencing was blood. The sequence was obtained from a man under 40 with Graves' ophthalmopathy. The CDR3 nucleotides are TGTGCCAGCAGCAGGACAGGGGTGAGCAATCAGCCCCAGCATTTT. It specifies CASSRTGVSNQPQHF.